These 31 T cell receptor beta chains came from one sample sequenced in a study of shared clonotypes between healthy human individuals. Profiled with immunoSEQ multiplex PCR; TCRdb holds only in-frame clones, not every one. The sample lists some 2.1 million clones, approximately 94% occurring once. CD8 cells classed as naive were CD45RO-negative and positively selected for CCR7, excluding terminally differentiated effector memory CD45RA+ cells. Sequenced material: naive CD8+ T cells sorted from blood. Receptors were obtained from a young man in good health.

The chain employs TRBV5-6 and TRBJ2-5; D ambiguous. The germline gives CDR1 SGHDT, CDR2 YYEEEE. Trimming pared 0 bases from V and 5 bases from J, leaving 11 bases between. CDR3 length: 14 amino acids. The chain's CDR3 is CASSLAVEGETQYF. Written as DNA, the CDR3 is TGTGCCAGCAGCTTGGCGGTGGAAGGGGAGACCCAGTACTTC.

The genes are TRBV29-1 and TRBJ2-7, with D tentatively TRBD1 (6 bases). The CDR3 has 13 residues. V lost 4 bases and J 3 bases, leaving 13 bases between the germline ends. Per germline, CDR1 SQVTM and CDR2 ANQGSEA. CDR3 coding DNA: TGCAGCGTTGGGGGGACATGGGGCTACGAGCAGTACTTC. Translated: CSVGGTWGYEQYF.

This clone was counted a few times. This chain links TRBV5-6 with TRBJ1-6, with TRBD1 as a possible D gene (5 bases). The CDR3 loop spans 14 amino acids. V was trimmed by 4 bases and J by 10 bases, leaving 15 bases between them. CDR1 is SGHDT, CDR2 YYEEEE, per germline. The CDR3 sequence is CASSGQGGRSPLHF. DNA for the CDR3: TGTGCCAGCAGCGGACAAGGAGGGAGATCACCCCTCCACTTT.

V is TRBV4-1 and J is TRBJ1-4; a possible D gene is TRBD1 (6 bases). V was trimmed by 0 bases and J by 7 bases, leaving 15 bases between them. The germline V gene encodes CDR1 MGHRA and CDR2 YSYEKL. The CDR3 sequence is 16 residues long. The CDR3 protein is CASSQEDDRFTEKLFF. The CDR3 region has the DNA TGCGCCAGCAGCCAAGAGGATGACAGGTTCACTGAAAAACTGTTTTTT.

The chain is built from TRBV7-6 and TRBJ2-7; D uncertain. The length of the CDR3 is 12 residues. V was shortened by 4 bases and J by 5 bases, with 9 bases between the two germline ends. The germline V gene has CDR1 SGHVS and CDR2 FNYEAQ. CDR3 nucleotide sequence: TGTGCCAGCAGCTCCGCGACGCACGAGCAGTACTTC. It translates to CASSSATHEQYF.

The chain uses TRBV7-9 and TRBJ2-3; D is unresolved. Deletions cut 5 bases from V and 6 bases from J, with 9 bases between. The germline V gene encodes CDR1 SEHNR and CDR2 FQNEAQ (reference sequence). The CDR3 totals 12 residues. In DNA, the CDR3 is TGTGCCAGCAGCCCCCTGCTCGATACGCAGTATTTT. The encoded protein is CASSPLLDTQYF.

This chain links TRBV15 with TRBJ2-5; D is possibly TRBD2 (6 bases). This CDR3 is built from 16 residues. Trimming took 0 bases from V and 2 from J, leaving 13 bases between them. Per germline, CDR1 LNHNV and CDR2 YYDKDF (reference sequence). The CDR3 nucleotides read TGTGCCACCAGCAGAGATCCCCGCGGGACGCAAGAGACCCAGTACTTC. As protein: CATSRDPRGTQETQYF.

The J gene is TRBJ2-1, the V gene TRBV6-6; possibly TRBD1 for D (6 bases). V shed 6 bases and J shed 0 bases, with 12 bases lying between them. CDR1 is MNHNY and CDR2 is SVGAGI in the germline V gene (reference sequence). The CDR3 runs to 15 residues. CDR3 sequence (DNA): TGTGCCAGCAGCCCCGACAGGAGCTCCTACAATGAGCAGTTCTTC. Amino acid sequence: CASSPDRSSYNEQFF.

The genes are TRBV5-5 and TRBJ1-6; a possible D gene is TRBD1 (5 bases). The germline V gene has CDR1 SGHKS and CDR2 YYEKEE (reference sequence). Trimming removed 0 bases from V and 7 bases from J, with 11 bases in between. This CDR3 region has 15 residues. The CDR3: CASSLEPGRNSPLHF. Here the CDR3 DNA reads TGTGCCAGCAGCTTGGAGCCAGGGAGGAATTCACCCCTCCACTTT.

The J gene is TRBJ1-1, the V gene TRBV5-1; D ambiguous. Per germline, CDR1 SGHRS and CDR2 YFSETQ. Trimming shortened V by 2 bases and J by 0 bases, and 14 bases separated the two germline ends. This CDR3 region has 16 residues. The CDR3 region is CASSFRVEEMNTEAFF. The CDR3 region has the DNA TGCGCCAGCAGCTTCCGGGTGGAGGAAATGAACACTGAAGCTTTCTTT.

This sequence joins TRBV7-8 and TRBJ2-2; no definite D call. V was shortened by 5 bases and J by 8 bases, with 12 bases between the two germline ends. The CDR3 covers 13 residues. Germline V CDR1 and CDR2: SGHVS, FQNEAQ. In DNA, the CDR3 is TGTGCCAGCAGCCCAGTGTTTGCTGGGGAGCTGTTTTTT. This encodes CASSPVFAGELFF.

The chain combines TRBV4-1 with TRBJ2-7; possibly TRBD2 for D (6 bases). CDR3 length equals 15 residues. Between the trimmed V and J ends, which lost 1 base and 1 base, there was a span of 11 bases. Germline CDR1 and CDR2: MGHRA and YSYEKL. The CDR3 DNA sequence: TGCGCCAGCAGCCAAGCTCCCGGACTATCCTACGAGCAGTACTTC. Translated, it gives CASSQAPGLSYEQYF.

V and J are TRBV10-3 and TRBJ2-7; TRBD1 matches 7 bases. The V segment lost 10 bases and the J segment 2 bases; nucleotides outside the gene matches: 8. Germline CDR1 and CDR2: ENHRY and SYGVKD. The CDR3 extends over 13 amino acids. The CDR3 coding sequence is TGTGCCAACCGGGACAGTGATACCTACGAGCAGTACTTC. Protein product: CANRDSDTYEQYF.

This clone was observed a few times. Other DNA sequences in the sample encode the same CDR3. The CDR3 sequence: CAWSVLAEETQYF. CDR3 DNA: TGTGCCTGGAGTGTACTAGCGGAAGAGACCCAGTACTTC. This sequence joins TRBV30 and TRBJ2-5; 8 bases line up with TRBD2. The CDR3 extends over 13 amino acids. The germline CDR1 and CDR2 sequences are GTSNPN and SVGIG (reference sequence). V dropped 0 bases and J dropped 3; count of bases not matched to a gene: 0.

V usage is TRBV6-1 and J usage is TRBJ1-2; D perhaps matches TRBD1 (5 bases). The CDR3 consists of 12 residues. The V gene's germline CDR1 is MNHNS and CDR2 SASEGT. Trimming cost V 7 bases and J 4 bases, with 10 bases left between them. CDR3 loop: CASTQGSYGYTF. The CDR3 region has the DNA TGTGCCAGCACCCAGGGAAGCTATGGCTACACCTTC.

The chain has TRBV19 and TRBJ1-1, with D maybe TRBD1 (5 bases). The CDR3 spans 13 residues. Germline CDR1 reads LNHDA; CDR2 reads SQIVND (reference sequence). Between the trimmed V and J ends, which lost 8 bases and 6 bases, there was a span of 16 bases. CDR3 coding DNA: TGTGCCAGTCTTTCGGGGGACGCCCCTGAAGCTTTCTTT. Translation gives CASLSGDAPEAFF.

The rearrangement links TRBV25-1 to TRBJ2-6; 8 bases agree with TRBD1. The V gene's germline CDR1 is MGHDK and CDR2 SYGVNS. V was clipped by 3 bases and J by 4 bases; unmatched bases: 8. The CDR3 runs 17 residues. The CDR3 nucleotides are TGTGCCAGCAGTGAGCCAGGGGGCGCGGGAGGGGCCAACGTCCTGACTTTC. It yields the protein CASSEPGGAGGANVLTF.

To note about this clone: Within the sample, other DNA sequences also encode this same CDR3. V usage is TRBV6-5 and J usage is TRBJ2-1, with 9 bases lining up with TRBD2. There are 16 residues in the CDR3. Germline V CDR1 and CDR2: MNHEY, SVGAGI. Trimming took 0 bases from V and 1 from J; bases not matched to a gene: 1. The CDR3 sequence: CASSYSLAGSYNEQFF. The CDR3, as DNA: TGTGCCAGCAGTTACTCGCTAGCGGGATCCTACAATGAGCAGTTCTTC.

The J gene is TRBJ2-5, the V gene TRBV9; TRBD2 aligns across 9 bases. This CDR3 has 16 amino acids. V was pared by 2 bases and J by 5 bases, with 10 bases of the junction left unmatched. CDR1 and CDR2 from the germline V gene are SGDLS and YYNGEE. The CDR3 loop reads CASSVGLASSSETQYF. The CDR3 DNA reads TGTGCCAGCAGCGTCGGACTAGCGAGCTCCTCGGAGACCCAGTACTTC.

The chain combines TRBV7-9 with TRBJ2-5; the D gene is possibly TRBD1 (5 bases). Trimming stripped 3 bases from V and 7 bases from J, with 15 bases between. Germline-derived CDR1 and CDR2 are SEHNR and FQNEAQ (reference sequence). This CDR3 region has 14 residues. The DNA for the CDR3 is TGTGCCAGCAGCTTGGCCGACAGCTTCGGGACCCAGTACTTC. Its translation is CASSLADSFGTQYF. Complete variable domain (other parts from reference TRBV7-9 and TRBJ2-5): DTGVSQNPRHKITKRGQNVTFRCDPISEHNRLYWYRQTLGQGPEFLTYFQNEAQLEKSRLLSDRFSAERPKGSFSTLEIQRTEQGDSAMYLCASSLADSFGTQYFGPGTRLLVL.

The V and J genes are TRBV10-3 and TRBJ2-3; D gene ambiguous. CDR3 length equals 12 residues. Per germline, CDR1 ENHRY and CDR2 SYGVKD. V was trimmed by 9 bases and J by 4 bases, leaving 11 bases between them. CDR3 residues: CAMGPPSDTQYF. In DNA form, the CDR3 reads TGTGCCATGGGCCCCCCATCAGATACGCAGTATTTT.

The chain is built from TRBV7-2 and TRBJ1-6; D ambiguous. CDR3 size: 17 residues. Germline V gives CDR1 SGHTA, CDR2 FQGNSA. V was trimmed by 2 bases and J by 0 bases, leaving 11 bases between them. CDR3 loop: CASSLRWQSSYNSPLHF. In DNA form, the CDR3 reads TGTGCCAGCAGCTTACGTTGGCAGAGCTCCTATAATTCACCCCTCCACTTT.

J is TRBJ2-7 and V is TRBV5-1; D gene ambiguous. The CDR3 consists of 14 residues. Deletions cut 0 bases from V and 3 bases from J, with 10 bases between. Per the germline V gene, CDR1 is SGHRS and CDR2 is YFSETQ. The CDR3 DNA follows: TGCGCCAGCAGCTTGGGGCAGGCTCGCTACGAGCAGTACTTC. This translates into CASSLGQARYEQYF.

This clone occurred once. This chain connects TRBV2 to TRBJ2-1; no clear D gene. The CDR3 covers 13 residues. Germline loops: CDR1 SNHLY, CDR2 FYNNEI. The V end lost 3 bases, the J end lost 0 bases, and 3 bases lay between the germline ends. The CDR3: CASSEHSYNEQFF. In DNA, the CDR3 is TGTGCCAGCAGTGAGCACTCCTACAATGAGCAGTTCTTC.

The rearrangement links TRBV13 to TRBJ1-1, with a possible D match to TRBD1 (5 bases). From germline, CDR1 is PRHDT and CDR2 FYEKMQ (reference sequence). The CDR3 is 15 amino acids. V was cut by 0 bases and J by 5 bases, with 13 bases left in between. The CDR3 spells CASSLGVSQGTEAFF. The CDR3 DNA reads TGTGCCAGCAGCTTAGGTGTGTCTCAGGGAACTGAAGCTTTCTTT.

The chain employs TRBV30 and TRBJ2-1; D uncertain. CDR1 is GTSNPN and CDR2 is SVGIG in the germline V gene (reference sequence). The CDR3 consists of 13 residues. V lost 0 bases, J lost 9 bases, and 12 bases lay in between. This CDR3 reads CAWSVVVTGEQFF. CDR3 in DNA: TGTGCCTGGAGTGTGGTAGTTACGGGTGAGCAGTTCTTC.

Regarding this clone: This same CDR3 is encoded by further DNA sequences in the sample. This rearrangement joins TRBV6-1 to TRBJ2-7; D might be TRBD1 or TRBD2, each matching 7 bases. V lost 2 bases, J lost 4 bases, and 15 bases lay in between. Germline values: CDR1 MNHNS, CDR2 SASEGT. The CDR3 consists of 15 residues. The CDR3 DNA is TGTGCCAGCAGTGAAATAGCAGGGGGGGCTTACGAGCAGTACTTC. Its protein is CASSEIAGGAYEQYF.

The chain couples TRBV4-3 to TRBJ1-2; the D gene is possibly TRBD1 (6 bases). The germline CDR1 and CDR2 sequences are LGHNA and YSLEER. This CDR3 contains 15 residues. The V and J ends lost 0 bases and 6 bases respectively, with 14 bases between them. The CDR3 DNA reads as TGCGCCAGCAGCCAAGAAGTTTCCGGGGGCCATGGCTACACCTTC. This gives the protein CASSQEVSGGHGYTF.

The chain links TRBV9 to TRBJ2-1; tentative D call: TRBD2 (6 bases). This CDR3 has 16 residues. CDR1 and CDR2 (germline): SGDLS, YYNGEE. V was cut by 0 bases and J by 3 bases, with 13 bases left in between. The CDR3 coding sequence is TGTGCCAGCAGCGTAGGTGGGGGGACTTACTACAATGAGCAGTTCTTC. This sequence encodes CASSVGGGTYYNEQFF. The complete variable domain, with remaining parts taken from reference TRBV9 and TRBJ2-1, reads DSGVTQTPKHLITATGQRVTLRCSPRSGDLSVYWYQQSLDQGLQFLIQYYNGEERAKGNILERFSAQQFPDLHSELNLSSLELGDSALYFCASSVGGGTYYNEQFFGPGTRLTVL.

The rearrangement joins TRBV7-9 to TRBJ2-2, with no clear D. Germline V gene data show CDR1 as SEHNR and CDR2 as FQNEAQ (reference sequence). The ends were cut back, 8 bases at V and 3 bases at J, with 4 bases in the middle. This CDR3 has 11 amino acids. Here the CDR3 reads CASGDTGELFF. The CDR3 region has the DNA TGTGCCAGCGGGGACACCGGGGAGCTGTTTTTT.

The V call is TRBV9, the J call TRBJ2-3; 7 bases align to TRBD2. Looked up from germline, CDR1 is SGDLS and CDR2 is YYNGEE. The CDR3 is 15 amino acids. With V trimmed by 8 bases and J by 2 bases, 11 bases remained unmatched. The CDR3 here is CASTVGGSPTDTQYF. The CDR3 region has the DNA TGTGCCAGTACGGTGGGGGGGTCGCCCACAGATACGCAGTATTTT.